This TCR beta chain was obtained from a study of shared clonotypes between healthy human individuals. This CDR3 contains 16 residues. The table came from immunoSEQ multiplex PCR; TCRdb's copy has only in-frame clones and leaves some out. The top ten hold approximately 25% of the sample, which has about 820,000 clones, 90% to 95% seen once. Naivety among CD8 cells was defined by CD45RO negativity and positive CCR7 selection, thereby excluding terminally differentiated effector memory CD45RA+ cells. The sample comprised naive CD8+ T cells sorted from blood. This sequence originates from a man aged 25 to 45 in good health. J is TRBJ2-1 and V is TRBV12-1; TRBD1 is the table's D call, not checked against the DNA. TRBV12-1 is termed a pseudogene. CDR3 nucleotide sequence: TGTGCCAGCAGCCAAGGACAGACGGGGTCCTACAATGAGCAGTTCTTC. Amino acids: CASSQGQTGSYNEQFF.